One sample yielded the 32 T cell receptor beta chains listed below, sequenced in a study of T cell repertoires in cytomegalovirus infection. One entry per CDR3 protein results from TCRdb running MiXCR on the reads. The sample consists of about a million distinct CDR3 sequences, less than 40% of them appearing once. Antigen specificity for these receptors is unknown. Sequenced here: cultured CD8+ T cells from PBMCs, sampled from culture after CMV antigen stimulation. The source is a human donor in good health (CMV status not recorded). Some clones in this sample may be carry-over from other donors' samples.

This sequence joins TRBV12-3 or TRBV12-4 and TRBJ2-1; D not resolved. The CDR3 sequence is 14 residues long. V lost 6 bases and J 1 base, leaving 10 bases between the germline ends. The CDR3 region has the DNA TGTGCCAGCAGCCTTACACCGTCCTACAATGAGCAGTTCTTC. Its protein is CASSLTPSYNEQFF.

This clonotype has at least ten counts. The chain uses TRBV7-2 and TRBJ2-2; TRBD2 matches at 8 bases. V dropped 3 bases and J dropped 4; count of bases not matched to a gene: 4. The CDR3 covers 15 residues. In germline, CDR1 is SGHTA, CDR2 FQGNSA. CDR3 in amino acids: CASSFRGGPTGELFF. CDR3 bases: TGTGCCAGCAGCTTCCGCGGGGGGCCCACCGGGGAGCTGTTTTTT.

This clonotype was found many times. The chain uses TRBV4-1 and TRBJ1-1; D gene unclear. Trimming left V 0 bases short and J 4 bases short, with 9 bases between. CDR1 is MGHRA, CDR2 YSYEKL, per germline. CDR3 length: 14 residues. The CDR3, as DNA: TGCGCCAGCAGCCAAGAATCGTGGGGCACTGAAGCTTTCTTT. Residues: CASSQESWGTEAFF.

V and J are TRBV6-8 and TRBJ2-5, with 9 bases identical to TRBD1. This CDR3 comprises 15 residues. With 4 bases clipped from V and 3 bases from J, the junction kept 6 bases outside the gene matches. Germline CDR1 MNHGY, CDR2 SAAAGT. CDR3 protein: CASSFTGGTEETQYF. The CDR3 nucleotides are TGTGCCAGCAGTTTCACAGGGGGCACGGAAGAGACCCAGTACTTC.

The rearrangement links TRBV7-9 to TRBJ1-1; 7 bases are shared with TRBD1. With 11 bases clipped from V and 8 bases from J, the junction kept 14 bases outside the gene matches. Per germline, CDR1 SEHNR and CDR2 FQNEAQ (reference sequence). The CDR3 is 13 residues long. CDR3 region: CASLGADRDEAFF. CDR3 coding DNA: TGTGCCTCCCTGGGGGCCGACAGGGACGAAGCTTTCTTT.

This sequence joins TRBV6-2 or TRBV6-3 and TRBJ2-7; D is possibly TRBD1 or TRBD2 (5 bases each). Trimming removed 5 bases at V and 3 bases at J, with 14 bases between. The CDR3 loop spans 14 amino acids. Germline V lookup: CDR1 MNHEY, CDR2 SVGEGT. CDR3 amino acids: CASSTSGQSYEQYV. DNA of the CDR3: TGTGCCAGCAGTACCTCGGGGCAGAGCTACGAGCAGTACGTC.

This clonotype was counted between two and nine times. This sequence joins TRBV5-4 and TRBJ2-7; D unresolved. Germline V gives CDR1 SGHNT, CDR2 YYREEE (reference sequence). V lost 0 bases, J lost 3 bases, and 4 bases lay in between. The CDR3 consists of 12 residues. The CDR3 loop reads CASSLGIYEQYF. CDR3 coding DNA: TGTGCCAGCAGCTTGGGTATCTACGAGCAGTACTTC.

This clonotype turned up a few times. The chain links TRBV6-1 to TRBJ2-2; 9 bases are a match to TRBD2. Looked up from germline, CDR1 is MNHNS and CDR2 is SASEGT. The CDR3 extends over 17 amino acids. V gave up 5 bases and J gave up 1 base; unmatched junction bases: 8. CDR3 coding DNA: TGTGCCAGCAGTCCCCGGGCAGCGGGGGGGAACACCGGGGAGCTGTTTTTT. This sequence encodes CASSPRAAGGNTGELFF.

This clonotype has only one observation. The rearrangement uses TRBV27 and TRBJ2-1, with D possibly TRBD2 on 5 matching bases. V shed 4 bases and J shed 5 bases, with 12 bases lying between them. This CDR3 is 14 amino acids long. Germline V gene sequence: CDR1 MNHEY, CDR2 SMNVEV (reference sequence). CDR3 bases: TGTGCCAGCAGTTCGCCGGGATTGAACAATGAGCAGTTCTTC. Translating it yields CASSSPGLNNEQFF.

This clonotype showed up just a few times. The CDR3 loop reads CASSFGMGRQETQYF. CDR3 bases: TGTGCCAGCAGCTTCGGGATGGGACGACAAGAGACCCAGTACTTC. J is TRBJ2-5 and V is TRBV11-2; perhaps D is TRBD1 or TRBD2 (5 bases each). The V and J ends lost 3 bases and 2 bases respectively, with 13 bases between them. The CDR3 spans 15 residues. In germline, CDR1 is SGHAT, CDR2 FQNNGV.

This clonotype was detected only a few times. The CDR3 here is CASSLAPQADTQYF. The CDR3 DNA reads TGTGCCAGCAGTTTAGCCCCACAGGCAGATACGCAGTATTTT. The V gene is TRBV6-6, the J gene TRBJ2-3, with D possibly being TRBD1 (5 bases). Looked up from germline, CDR1 is MNHNY and CDR2 is SVGAGI (reference sequence). V lost 4 bases and J 4 bases, leaving 12 bases between the germline ends. The CDR3 runs 14 residues.

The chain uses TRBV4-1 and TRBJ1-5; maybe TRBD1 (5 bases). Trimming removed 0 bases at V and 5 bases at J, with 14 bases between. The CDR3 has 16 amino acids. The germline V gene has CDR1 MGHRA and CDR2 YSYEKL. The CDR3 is CASSQETGTSYQPQHF. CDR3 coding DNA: TGCGCCAGCAGCCAAGAAACAGGAACCTCTTATCAGCCCCAGCATTTT.

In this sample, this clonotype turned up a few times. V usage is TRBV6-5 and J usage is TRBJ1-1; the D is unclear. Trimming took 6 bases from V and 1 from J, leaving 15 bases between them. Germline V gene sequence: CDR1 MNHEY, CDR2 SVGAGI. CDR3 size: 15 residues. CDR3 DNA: TGTGCCAGCAGACCACCCGGACTGAGGAACACTGAAGCTTTCTTT. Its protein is CASRPPGLRNTEAFF.

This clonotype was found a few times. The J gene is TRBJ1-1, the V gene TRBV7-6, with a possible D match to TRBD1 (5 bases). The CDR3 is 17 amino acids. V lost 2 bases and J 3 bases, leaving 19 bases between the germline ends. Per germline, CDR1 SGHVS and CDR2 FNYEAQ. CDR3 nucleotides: TGTGCCAGCAGCTTATTTCACTTCGGTGTCAGGGACACTGAAGCTTTCTTT. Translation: CASSLFHFGVRDTEAFF.

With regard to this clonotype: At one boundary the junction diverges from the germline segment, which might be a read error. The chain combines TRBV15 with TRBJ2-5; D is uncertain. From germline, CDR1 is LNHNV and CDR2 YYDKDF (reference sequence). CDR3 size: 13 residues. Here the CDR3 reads CATSTHAGQTQHF. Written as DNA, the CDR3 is TGTGCCACCAGCACGCATGCCGGCCAGACCCAGCACTTC.

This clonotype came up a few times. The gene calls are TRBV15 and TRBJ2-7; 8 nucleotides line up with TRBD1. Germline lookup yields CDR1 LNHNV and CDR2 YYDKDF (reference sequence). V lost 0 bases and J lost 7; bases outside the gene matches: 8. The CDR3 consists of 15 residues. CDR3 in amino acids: CATSRDLGQAVEQYF. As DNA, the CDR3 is TGTGCCACCAGCAGAGATCTGGGACAGGCTGTAGAGCAGTACTTC.

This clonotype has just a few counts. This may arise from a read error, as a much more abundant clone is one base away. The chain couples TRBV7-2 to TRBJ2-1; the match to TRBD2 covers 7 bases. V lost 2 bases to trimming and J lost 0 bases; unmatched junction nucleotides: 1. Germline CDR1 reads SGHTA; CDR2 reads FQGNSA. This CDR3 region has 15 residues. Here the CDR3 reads CASSLLAVSYNEQFF. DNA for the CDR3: TGTGCCAGCAGCTTACTAGCGGTCTCCTACAATGAGCAGTTCTTC. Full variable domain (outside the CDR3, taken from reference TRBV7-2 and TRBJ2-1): GAGVSQSPSNKVTEKGKDVELRCDPISGHTALYWYRQSLGQGLEFLIYFQGNSAPDKSGLPSDRFSAERTGGSVSTLTIQRTQQEDSAVYLCASSLLAVSYNEQFFGPGTRLTVL.

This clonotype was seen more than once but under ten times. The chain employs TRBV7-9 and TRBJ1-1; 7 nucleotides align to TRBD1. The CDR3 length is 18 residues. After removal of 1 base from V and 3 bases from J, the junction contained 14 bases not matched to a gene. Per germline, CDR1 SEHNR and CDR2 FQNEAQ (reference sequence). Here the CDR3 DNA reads TGTGCCAGCAGCTTAGTAGGTGGATGGACAGGAATGTACACTGAAGCTTTCTTT. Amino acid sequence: CASSLVGGWTGMYTEAFF. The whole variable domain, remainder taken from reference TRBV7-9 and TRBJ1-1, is DTGVSQNPRHKITKRGQNVTFRCDPISEHNRLYWYRQTLGQGPEFLTYFQNEAQLEKSRLLSDRFSAERPKGSFSTLEIQRTEQGDSAMYLCASSLVGGWTGMYTEAFFGQGTRLTVV.

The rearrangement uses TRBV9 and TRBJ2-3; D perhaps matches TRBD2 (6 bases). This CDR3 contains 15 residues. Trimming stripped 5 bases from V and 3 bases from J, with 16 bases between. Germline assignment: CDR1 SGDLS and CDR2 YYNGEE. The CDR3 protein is CASSFTPGLTDTQYF. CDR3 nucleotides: TGTGCCAGCAGTTTCACCCCCGGACTAACAGATACGCAGTATTTT.

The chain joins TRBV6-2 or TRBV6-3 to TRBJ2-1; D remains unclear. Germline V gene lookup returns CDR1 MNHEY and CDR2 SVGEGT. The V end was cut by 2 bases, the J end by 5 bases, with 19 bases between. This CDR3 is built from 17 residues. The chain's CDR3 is CASSYRTGPPFHNEQFF. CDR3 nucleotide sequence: TGTGCCAGCAGTTACCGGACCGGGCCTCCTTTCCACAATGAGCAGTTCTTC.

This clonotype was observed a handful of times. Written as DNA, the CDR3 is TGTGCCAGCAGGCGTAGACAGGATCGTGAAAAACTGTTTTTT. This sequence encodes CASRRRQDREKLFF. The rearrangement links TRBV12-3 or TRBV12-4 to TRBJ1-4; weak D call: TRBD1 (6 bases). The CDR3 has 14 amino acids. Trimming pared 6 bases from V and 7 bases from J, leaving 15 bases between.

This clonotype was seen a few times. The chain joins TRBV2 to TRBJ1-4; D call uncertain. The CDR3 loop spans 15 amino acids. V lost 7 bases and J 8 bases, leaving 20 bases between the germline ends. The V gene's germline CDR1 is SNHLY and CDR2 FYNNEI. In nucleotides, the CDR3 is TGTGCCAGCATTTTAGGTGTGCGGAGCTTAGAAAAACTGTTTTTT. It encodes CASILGVRSLEKLFF.

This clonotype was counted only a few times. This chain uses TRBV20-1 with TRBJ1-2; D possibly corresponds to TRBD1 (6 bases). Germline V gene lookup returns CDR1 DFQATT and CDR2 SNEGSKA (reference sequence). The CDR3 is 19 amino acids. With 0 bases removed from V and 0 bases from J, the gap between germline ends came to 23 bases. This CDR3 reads CSARDMIPHRETTNYGYTF. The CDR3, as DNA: TGCAGTGCTAGAGATATGATCCCACACAGGGAGACCACTAACTATGGCTACACCTTC.

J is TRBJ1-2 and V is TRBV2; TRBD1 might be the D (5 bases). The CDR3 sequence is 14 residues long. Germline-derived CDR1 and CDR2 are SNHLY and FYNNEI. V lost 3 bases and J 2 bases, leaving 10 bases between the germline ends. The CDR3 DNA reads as TGTGCCAGCAGTGACCTGACAGAGAACTATGGCTACACCTTC. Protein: CASSDLTENYGYTF.

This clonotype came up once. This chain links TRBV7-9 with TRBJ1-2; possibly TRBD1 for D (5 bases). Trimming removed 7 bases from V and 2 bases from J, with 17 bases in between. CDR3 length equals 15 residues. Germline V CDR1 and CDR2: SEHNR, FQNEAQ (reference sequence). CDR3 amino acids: CASILGVAGNYGYTF. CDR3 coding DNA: TGTGCCAGCATCCTAGGGGTGGCAGGGAACTATGGCTACACCTTC.

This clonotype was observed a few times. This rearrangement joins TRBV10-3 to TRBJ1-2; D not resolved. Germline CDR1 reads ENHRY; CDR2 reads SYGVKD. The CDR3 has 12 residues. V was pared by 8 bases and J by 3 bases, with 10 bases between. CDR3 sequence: CAIPNRDYGYTF. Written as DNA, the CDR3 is TGTGCCATCCCAAACCGCGACTATGGCTACACCTTC.

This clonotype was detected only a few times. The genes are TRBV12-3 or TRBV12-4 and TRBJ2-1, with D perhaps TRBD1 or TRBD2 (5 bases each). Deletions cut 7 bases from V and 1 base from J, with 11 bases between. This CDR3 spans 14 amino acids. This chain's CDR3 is CASTLRGSYNEQFF. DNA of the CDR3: TGTGCCAGCACCCTGAGGGGATCCTACAATGAGCAGTTCTTC.

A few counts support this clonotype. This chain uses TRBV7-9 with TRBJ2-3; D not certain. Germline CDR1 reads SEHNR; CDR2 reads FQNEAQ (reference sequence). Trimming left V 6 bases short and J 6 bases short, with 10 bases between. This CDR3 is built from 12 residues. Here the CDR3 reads CASRGSGDTQYF. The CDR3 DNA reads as TGTGCCAGCAGGGGGTCCGGGGATACGCAGTATTTT. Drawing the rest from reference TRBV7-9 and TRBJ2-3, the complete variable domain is DTGVSQNPRHKITKRGQNVTFRCDPISEHNRLYWYRQTLGQGPEFLTYFQNEAQLEKSRLLSDRFSAERPKGSFSTLEIQRTEQGDSAMYLCASRGSGDTQYFGPGTRLTVL.

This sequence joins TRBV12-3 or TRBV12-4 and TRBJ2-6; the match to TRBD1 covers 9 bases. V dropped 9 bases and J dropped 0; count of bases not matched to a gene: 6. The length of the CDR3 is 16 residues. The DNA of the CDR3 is TGTGCCAGACAGGGGGCGCAGGGCTCTGGGGCCAACGTCCTGACTTTC. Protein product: CARQGAQGSGANVLTF.

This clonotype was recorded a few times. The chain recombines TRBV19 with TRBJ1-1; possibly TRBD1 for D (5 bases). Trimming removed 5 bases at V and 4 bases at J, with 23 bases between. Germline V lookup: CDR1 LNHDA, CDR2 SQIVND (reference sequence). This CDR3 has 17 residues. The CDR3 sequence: CASSPELQEVGLTEAFF. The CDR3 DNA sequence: TGTGCCAGTAGTCCCGAATTACAGGAGGTAGGACTCACTGAAGCTTTCTTT.

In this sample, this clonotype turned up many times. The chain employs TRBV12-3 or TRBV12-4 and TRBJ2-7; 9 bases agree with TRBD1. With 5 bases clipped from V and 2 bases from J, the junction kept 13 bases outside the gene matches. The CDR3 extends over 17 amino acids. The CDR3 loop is CASSPKLRDRAPYEQYF. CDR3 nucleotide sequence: TGTGCCAGCAGTCCGAAGCTCCGGGACAGGGCGCCCTACGAGCAGTACTTC.

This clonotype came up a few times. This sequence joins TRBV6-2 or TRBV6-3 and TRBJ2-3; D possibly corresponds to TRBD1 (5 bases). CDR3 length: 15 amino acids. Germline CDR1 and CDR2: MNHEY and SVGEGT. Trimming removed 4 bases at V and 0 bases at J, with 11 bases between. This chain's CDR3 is CASSSRQTSTDTQYF. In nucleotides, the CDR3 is TGTGCCAGCAGTTCTCGACAGACTAGCACAGATACGCAGTATTTT.